Listed here is a single T cell receptor beta chain. This CDR3 has 17 residues. The germline CDR1 and CDR2 sequences are LGHNA and YNFKEQ. Trimming took 1 base from V and 2 from J; bases not matched to a gene: 7. These data come from a study of brain T cells in children with intractable seizures. Sequenced by immunoSEQ multiplex PCR; TCRdb stores in-frame clones only, minus some. Of 62,000 or so clones listed, approximately 94% are singletons. The TCR comes from a boy younger than two with focal cortical dysplasia and intractable seizures. The rearrangement joins TRBV4-2 to TRBJ2-3; 9 bases are shared with TRBD1. Material: peripheral blood, obtained at surgery. In DNA form, the CDR3 reads TGTGCCAGCAGCCAAGCTCACTCACAGGGGGCCACAGATACGCAGTATTTT. This encodes CASSQAHSQGATDTQYF.